This T cell receptor (beta chain) was identified during a study of chemoradiotherapy in HPV16-positive cancers. Regarding the study as a whole: In HPV16-positive patients, HPV-responsive T-cell expansion tracked better recurrence-free survival. Candidate HPV-specific clones and E7-related TCR motifs grew in tumor during treatment. Only a couple of HPV16-positive patients supplied the functional HPV-specificity definition.

Some clones are missing from TCRdb's copy, which holds only in-frame ones; the method was immunoSEQ multiplex PCR. Found here are roughly 8,300 clones, roughly 87% of them singletons; the top ten hold around 14%. About this clone: No antigen is known for it.

V lost 4 bases and J 7 bases, leaving 14 bases between the germline ends. From germline, CDR1 is GTSNPN and CDR2 SVGIG (reference sequence). The CDR3 totals 14 residues. This TCR came from a human donor with HPV-associated anogenital cancer. J is TRBJ1-6 and V is TRBV30; perhaps TRBD1 as D (5 bases). The sequencing here drew on blood, taken from a patient who underwent chemoradiotherapy. CDR3 coding DNA: TGTGCCTGGAAGCCGGGACTGACAAATTCACCCCTCCACTTT. Amino acids: CAWKPGLTNSPLHF.